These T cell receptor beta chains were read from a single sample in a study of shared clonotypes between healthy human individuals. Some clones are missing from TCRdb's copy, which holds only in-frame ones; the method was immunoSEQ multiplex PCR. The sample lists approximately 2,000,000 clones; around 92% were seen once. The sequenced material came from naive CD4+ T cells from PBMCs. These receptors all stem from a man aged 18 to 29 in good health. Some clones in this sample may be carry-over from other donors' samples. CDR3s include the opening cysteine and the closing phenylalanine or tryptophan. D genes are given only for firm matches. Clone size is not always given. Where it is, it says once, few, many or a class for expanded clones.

cdr3_aa: CASSAPKEQYF
cdr3_nt: TGTGCCAGCAGTGCACCCAAGGAGCAGTACTTC
clone_size: once
v_call: TRBV28
d_call: .
j_call: TRBJ2-7

cdr3_aa: CASSQGVNEKLFF
cdr3_nt: TGTGCCAGCAGTCAAGGGGTTAATGAAAAACTGTTTTTT
clone_size: .
v_call: TRBV6-1
d_call: .
j_call: TRBJ1-4

cdr3_aa: CASSTRSGSRHNEQFF
cdr3_nt: TGTGCCAGTAGTACGAGAAGCGGGAGTCGCCACAATGAGCAGTTCTTC
clone_size: .
v_call: TRBV19
d_call: TRBD2
j_call: TRBJ2-1

cdr3_aa: CASSTLAGGQETQYF
cdr3_nt: TGTGCCAGCAGCACCCTAGCGGGAGGCCAAGAGACCCAGTACTTC
clone_size: .
v_call: TRBV5-5
d_call: TRBD2
j_call: TRBJ2-5

cdr3_aa: CASSLGRTSYEQYF
cdr3_nt: TGTGCCAGCAGTTTGGGGCGGACCTCCTACGAGCAGTACTTC
clone_size: .
v_call: TRBV27
d_call: .
j_call: TRBJ2-7

cdr3_aa: CASSLRDRVSPLHF
cdr3_nt: TGTGCCAGCAGTCTCCGGGACAGGGTTTCACCCCTCCACTTT
clone_size: .
v_call: TRBV28
d_call: TRBD1
j_call: TRBJ1-6

cdr3_aa: CASSYAASAHNEQFF
cdr3_nt: TGTGCCAGCAGTTACGCCGCTAGCGCTCACAATGAGCAGTTCTTC
clone_size: .
v_call: TRBV6-6
d_call: .
j_call: TRBJ2-1

cdr3_aa: CASSLAGDQPQHF
cdr3_nt: TGCGCCAGCAGCTTGGCAGGCGATCAGCCCCAGCATTTT
clone_size: .
v_call: TRBV5-1
d_call: .
j_call: TRBJ1-5

cdr3_aa: CASSVSPTMNTEAFF
cdr3_nt: TGTGCCAGCAGCGTATCACCTACTATGAACACTGAAGCTTTCTTT
clone_size: few
v_call: TRBV9
d_call: .
j_call: TRBJ1-1

cdr3_aa: CASSQGVSQETQYF
cdr3_nt: TGTGCCAGCAGCCAGGGGGTTTCCCAAGAGACCCAGTACTTC
clone_size: .
v_call: TRBV4-2
d_call: .
j_call: TRBJ2-5

cdr3_aa: CASSPLVGGHTGELFF
cdr3_nt: TGTGCCAGCAGTCCCCTTGTGGGAGGACACACCGGGGAGCTGTTTTTT
clone_size: .
v_call: TRBV27
d_call: .
j_call: TRBJ2-2

cdr3_aa: CASSPSAGGNYGYTF
cdr3_nt: TGTGCCAGCTCACCAAGTGCAGGAGGGAACTATGGCTACACCTTC
clone_size: .
v_call: TRBV18
d_call: .
j_call: TRBJ1-2

cdr3_aa: CAISVGQGVLEQYF
cdr3_nt: TGTGCCATCAGTGTCGGACAGGGAGTGCTGGAGCAGTACTTC
clone_size: few
v_call: TRBV10-3
d_call: TRBD1
j_call: TRBJ2-7

cdr3_aa: CASSLVGQGLTEAFF
cdr3_nt: TGTGCCAGCAGCTTAGTAGGACAGGGGTTAACTGAAGCTTTCTTT
clone_size: .
v_call: TRBV7-8
d_call: TRBD1
j_call: TRBJ1-1

cdr3_aa: CASSFTTLNTEAFF
cdr3_nt: TGTGCCAGCAGTTTTACGACCTTAAACACTGAAGCTTTCTTT
clone_size: .
v_call: TRBV7-9
d_call: .
j_call: TRBJ1-1

cdr3_aa: CASSIEGSSNQPQHF
cdr3_nt: TGTGCCAGTAGTATAGAAGGGTCGAGCAATCAGCCCCAGCATTTT
clone_size: .
v_call: TRBV19
d_call: .
j_call: TRBJ1-5

cdr3_aa: CASSVVGDRDYEQYF
cdr3_nt: TGTGCCAGCAGCGTAGTAGGGGACCGTGACTACGAGCAGTACTTC
clone_size: .
v_call: TRBV9
d_call: .
j_call: TRBJ2-7

cdr3_aa: CASSPMGLAGSYEQYF
cdr3_nt: TGTGCCAGCAGCCCGATGGGACTAGCGGGATCCTACGAGCAGTACTTC
clone_size: .
v_call: TRBV9
d_call: TRBD2
j_call: TRBJ2-7

cdr3_aa: CASSSNRGVGEKLFF
cdr3_nt: TGTGCCAGCAGCTCGAACAGGGGAGTGGGTGAAAAACTGTTTTTT
clone_size: .
v_call: TRBV7-8
d_call: TRBD1
j_call: TRBJ1-4

cdr3_aa: CASSLDGGSNTGELFF
cdr3_nt: TGTGCCAGCTCCCTAGACGGGGGGTCGAACACCGGGGAGCTGTTTTTT
clone_size: .
v_call: TRBV18
d_call: TRBD2
j_call: TRBJ2-2

cdr3_aa: CASSFVEREINEQFF
cdr3_nt: TGTGCCAGCAGCTTCGTCGAGCGGGAGATCAATGAGCAGTTCTTC
clone_size: .
v_call: TRBV5-6
d_call: TRBD2
j_call: TRBJ2-1

cdr3_aa: CASSGRLAGAYNEQFF
cdr3_nt: TGTGCCAGCAGCGGCCGACTAGCGGGCGCCTACAATGAGCAGTTCTTC
clone_size: .
v_call: TRBV9
d_call: TRBD2
j_call: TRBJ2-1

cdr3_aa: CASSLGLGNRGETQYF
cdr3_nt: TGTGCCAGCAGCTTAGGTCTCGGGAATAGGGGGGAGACCCAGTACTTC
clone_size: .
v_call: TRBV7-6
d_call: .
j_call: TRBJ2-5

cdr3_aa: CASSLGLTGELFF
cdr3_nt: TGTGCCAGCAGCTTAGGGTTAACCGGGGAGCTGTTTTTT
clone_size: .
v_call: TRBV11-3
d_call: .
j_call: TRBJ2-2

cdr3_aa: CASRPGLAGGRSSYEQYF
cdr3_nt: TGTGCCAGCAGACCGGGACTAGCGGGAGGGCGGAGCTCCTACGAGCAGTACTTC
clone_size: .
v_call: TRBV28
d_call: TRBD2
j_call: TRBJ2-7

cdr3_aa: CASLRTSGRRGELFF
cdr3_nt: TGTGCCAGCCTACGGACTAGCGGGAGAAGGGGGGAGCTGTTTTTT
clone_size: .
v_call: TRBV11-2
d_call: TRBD2
j_call: TRBJ2-2

cdr3_aa: CAWSVQGGNTEAFF
cdr3_nt: TGTGCCTGGAGTGTACAGGGTGGAAACACTGAAGCTTTCTTT
clone_size: few
v_call: TRBV30
d_call: .
j_call: TRBJ1-1

cdr3_aa: CASSILGQGPYGYTF
cdr3_nt: TGTGCCAGTAGTATCCTCGGACAGGGTCCCTATGGCTACACCTTC
clone_size: few
v_call: TRBV19
d_call: TRBD1
j_call: TRBJ1-2

cdr3_aa: CASSLASGDNEQFF
cdr3_nt: TGCGCCAGCAGCTTGGCTAGCGGGGACAATGAGCAGTTCTTC
clone_size: .
v_call: TRBV5-1
d_call: TRBD2
j_call: TRBJ2-1

cdr3_aa: CASSLGRGNSPLHF
cdr3_nt: TGTGCCAGCAGCTTGGGCAGGGGAAATTCACCCCTCCACTTT
clone_size: .
v_call: TRBV5-6
d_call: .
j_call: TRBJ1-6

cdr3_aa: CASSNRGGDQPQHF
cdr3_nt: TGTGCCAGCAGCAACAGGGGTGGCGATCAGCCCCAGCATTTT
clone_size: few
v_call: TRBV6-5
d_call: TRBD1
j_call: TRBJ1-5

cdr3_aa: CSVIRGTYEQYF
cdr3_nt: TGCAGCGTCATCAGGGGTACCTACGAGCAGTACTTC
clone_size: .
v_call: TRBV29-1
d_call: .
j_call: TRBJ2-7

cdr3_aa: CAISGRTGSYEQYF
cdr3_nt: TGTGCCATCAGTGGGCGGACAGGGAGCTACGAGCAGTACTTC
clone_size: .
v_call: TRBV10-3
d_call: TRBD1
j_call: TRBJ2-7

cdr3_aa: CASSLAGQTSSYEQYF
cdr3_nt: TGCGCCAGCAGCTTGGCCGGACAGACCAGCTCCTACGAGCAGTACTTC
clone_size: .
v_call: TRBV5-1
d_call: .
j_call: TRBJ2-7

cdr3_aa: CASSRSRVTEGYGELFF
cdr3_nt: TGTGCCAGCAGTCGTTCGAGGGTAACAGAGGGCTACGGGGAGCTGTTTTTT
clone_size: .
v_call: TRBV27
d_call: .
j_call: TRBJ2-2

cdr3_aa: CASSSGLAGGTDTQYF
cdr3_nt: TGTGCCAGCAGCTCCGGACTAGCGGGGGGGACAGATACGCAGTATTTT
clone_size: .
v_call: TRBV11-1
d_call: TRBD2
j_call: TRBJ2-3

cdr3_aa: CASTPRRGGSNYGYTF
cdr3_nt: TGTGCCAGTACCCCTCGCCGGGGGGGGAGTAACTATGGCTACACCTTC
clone_size: .
v_call: TRBV19
d_call: .
j_call: TRBJ1-2

cdr3_aa: CASSGQQGTEAFF
cdr3_nt: TGTGCCAGCAGCGGTCAACAGGGGACGGAAGCTTTCTTT
clone_size: .
v_call: TRBV5-4
d_call: TRBD1
j_call: TRBJ1-1

cdr3_aa: CASSQLTGGQKSNYGYTF
cdr3_nt: TGCGCCAGCAGCCAATTAACAGGGGGGCAAAAGAGTAACTATGGCTACACCTTC
clone_size: .
v_call: TRBV4-3
d_call: TRBD1
j_call: TRBJ1-2

cdr3_aa: CASSPLLAGTFYSYNEQFF
cdr3_nt: TGCGCCAGCAGCCCCCTACTAGCGGGCACCTTCTACTCCTACAATGAGCAGTTCTTC
clone_size: .
v_call: TRBV4-1
d_call: TRBD2
j_call: TRBJ2-1

cdr3_aa: CASSPEASRPETQYF
cdr3_nt: TGTGCCAGCAGCCCCGAGGCTAGCCGACCAGAGACCCAGTACTTC
clone_size: .
v_call: TRBV7-2
d_call: .
j_call: TRBJ2-5

cdr3_aa: CSVGPNQETQYF
cdr3_nt: TGCAGCGTCGGGCCGAATCAAGAGACCCAGTACTTC
clone_size: .
v_call: TRBV29-1
d_call: .
j_call: TRBJ2-5

cdr3_aa: CASSLRSGAGSSYNEQFF
cdr3_nt: TGTGCCAGCAGCTTAAGATCAGGTGCAGGGAGCTCCTACAATGAGCAGTTCTTC
clone_size: .
v_call: TRBV7-2
d_call: .
j_call: TRBJ2-1

cdr3_aa: CASRGIAGTDTQYF
cdr3_nt: TGCGCCAGCAGGGGTATAGCGGGAACAGATACGCAGTATTTT
clone_size: .
v_call: TRBV5-1
d_call: TRBD2
j_call: TRBJ2-3

cdr3_aa: CASSQGVSTSGANVLTF
cdr3_nt: TGTGCCAGCAGCCAAGGGGTGAGCACCTCTGGGGCCAACGTCCTGACTTTC
clone_size: .
v_call: TRBV7-3
d_call: .
j_call: TRBJ2-6

cdr3_aa: CASSPRGGSKLFF
cdr3_nt: TGTGCCAGCAGTCCCCGGGGAGGGTCAAAACTGTTTTTT
clone_size: .
v_call: TRBV27
d_call: .
j_call: TRBJ1-4

cdr3_aa: CASSPSGSHYEQYF
cdr3_nt: TGTGCCAGCAGCCCTAGCGGGAGCCACTACGAGCAGTACTTC
clone_size: .
v_call: TRBV7-3
d_call: TRBD2
j_call: TRBJ2-7

cdr3_aa: CSARVSEKLFF
cdr3_nt: TGCAGTGCTAGAGTTTCGGAAAAACTGTTTTTT
clone_size: .
v_call: TRBV20-1
d_call: .
j_call: TRBJ1-4

cdr3_aa: CASKRDRSPLPGANVLTF
cdr3_nt: TGTGCCAGCAAACGGGACAGGAGCCCCCTCCCTGGGGCCAACGTCCTGACTTTC
clone_size: .
v_call: TRBV2
d_call: TRBD1
j_call: TRBJ2-6

cdr3_aa: CASSGLAGVHPYNEQFF
cdr3_nt: TGTGCCAGCAGTGGACTAGCGGGAGTTCACCCCTACAATGAGCAGTTCTTC
clone_size: .
v_call: TRBV6-1
d_call: TRBD2
j_call: TRBJ2-1

cdr3_aa: CASSYSGTGLLGTF
cdr3_nt: TGTGCCAGCAGCTACTCCGGGACAGGGCTATTGGGCACCTTC
clone_size: .
v_call: TRBV5-6
d_call: TRBD1
j_call: TRBJ1-2

cdr3_aa: CASSEGGGHLQHF
cdr3_nt: TGTGCCAGCAGTGAAGGGGGGGGACACTTGCAGCATTTT
clone_size: few
v_call: TRBV2
d_call: .
j_call: TRBJ1-5